The text below deals with one TCR beta chain. This sample was taken from a study of blood T cell repertoires in COVID-19. Per the study methods: By means of reference gene primer amplification, nucleated cell counts were estimated. Using immunoSEQ multiplex PCR, the repertoire was profiled, and TCRdb retains in-frame clones only, with some absent. The D gene and trimming were derived from the DNA, and the V and J assignments and clone size from that table. The sample yields 90,000 to 120,000 clones, about 80% seen once. In germline, CDR1 is SGHAT, CDR2 FQNNGV. Trimming took 5 bases from V and 6 from J, leaving 11 bases between them. The CDR3 length is 13 residues.

The TCR originated in a man aged 65 to 79 with acute or convalescent COVID-19. Input material: peripheral blood. This rearrangement joins TRBV11-2 to TRBJ1-5, with D unresolved. The DNA for the CDR3 is TGTGCCAGCAGCCCTAGCGAGGGTCAGCCCCAGCATTTT. This encodes CASSPSEGQPQHF.